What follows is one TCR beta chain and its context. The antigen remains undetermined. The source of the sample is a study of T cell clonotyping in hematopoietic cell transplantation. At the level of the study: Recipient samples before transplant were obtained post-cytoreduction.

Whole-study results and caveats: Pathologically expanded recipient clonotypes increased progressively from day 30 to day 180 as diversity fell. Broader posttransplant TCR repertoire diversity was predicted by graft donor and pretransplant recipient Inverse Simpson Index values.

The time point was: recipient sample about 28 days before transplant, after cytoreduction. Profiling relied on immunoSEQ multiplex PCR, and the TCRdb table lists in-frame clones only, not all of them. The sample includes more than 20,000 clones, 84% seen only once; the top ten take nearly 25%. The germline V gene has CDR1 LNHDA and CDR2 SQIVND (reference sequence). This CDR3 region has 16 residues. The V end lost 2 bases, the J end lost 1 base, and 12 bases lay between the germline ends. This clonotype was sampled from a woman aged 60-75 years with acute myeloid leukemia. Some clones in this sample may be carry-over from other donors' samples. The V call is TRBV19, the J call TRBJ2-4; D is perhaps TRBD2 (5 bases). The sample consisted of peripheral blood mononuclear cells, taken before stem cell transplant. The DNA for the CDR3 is TGTGCCAGTAGTATAACCGGGGTTCGGGCCAAAAACATTCAGTACTTC. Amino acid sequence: CASSITGVRAKNIQYF.